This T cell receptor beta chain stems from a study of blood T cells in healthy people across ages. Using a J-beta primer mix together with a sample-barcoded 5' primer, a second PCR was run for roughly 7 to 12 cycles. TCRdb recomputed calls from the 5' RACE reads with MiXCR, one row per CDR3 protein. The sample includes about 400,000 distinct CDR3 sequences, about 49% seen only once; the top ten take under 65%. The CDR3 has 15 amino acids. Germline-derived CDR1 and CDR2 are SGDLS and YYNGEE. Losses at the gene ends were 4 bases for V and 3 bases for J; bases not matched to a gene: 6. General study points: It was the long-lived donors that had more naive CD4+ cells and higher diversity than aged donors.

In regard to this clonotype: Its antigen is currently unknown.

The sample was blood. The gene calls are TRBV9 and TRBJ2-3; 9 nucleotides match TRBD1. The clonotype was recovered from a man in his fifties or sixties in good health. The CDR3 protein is CASSPSQGATDTQYF. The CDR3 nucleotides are TGTGCCAGCAGCCCCTCACAGGGGGCAACAGATACGCAGTATTTT.